The 20 T cell receptor beta chains below come from one sample, sequenced in a study of blood T cell repertoires in COVID-19. Method: immunoSEQ multiplex PCR; TCRdb's copy keeps in-frame clones and lacks some. The repertoire holds about 180,000 clones, with approximately 82% as singletons. The sequencing sample was made of PBMCs or T cells enriched from blood (not recorded which). The receptors here all came from a man aged 50-60 years who had recovered from COVID-19.

This rearrangement joins TRBV12-3 or TRBV12-4 to TRBJ1-5, with D unresolved. Between the trimmed V and J ends, which lost 7 bases and 0 bases, there was a span of 7 bases. The CDR3 runs 13 residues. The DNA for the CDR3 is TGTGCCAGCACCCTCTATAGCAATCAGCCCCAGCATTTT. Protein sequence: CASTLYSNQPQHF.

The chain joins TRBV24-1 to TRBJ2-7; TRBD1 matches 10 bases. V lost 2 bases and J lost 6; bases outside the gene matches: 9. CDR1 is KGHDR and CDR2 is SFDVKD in the germline V gene. CDR3 length: 16 residues. CDR3 sequence reads: CATSDSGTGDTGEQYF. Here the CDR3 DNA reads TGTGCCACCAGTGATTCCGGGACAGGGGATACGGGCGAGCAGTACTTC.

The chain carries TRBV3-1 (or the pseudogene TRBV3-2) and TRBJ2-3, with D maybe TRBD2 (5 bases). The germline V and J ends were trimmed by 4 bases and 10 bases, with 12 bases remaining between them. This CDR3 region has 12 residues. The germline gives CDR1 LGHDT, CDR2 YNNKEL (reference sequence). CDR3 nucleotide sequence: TGTGCCAGCAGCCCTAGCACATTGCCGCAGTATTTT. Translated, it gives CASSPSTLPQYF.

In its sample, this clone was seen a few times. The chain recombines TRBV12-3 or TRBV12-4 with TRBJ1-2; D uncertain. The CDR3 is 13 amino acids. V lost 4 bases, J lost 8 bases, and 14 bases lay in between. The DNA for the CDR3 is TGTGCCAGCAGTTCTACATCGGGGAGAGGCTACACCTTC. Its translation is CASSSTSGRGYTF.

As to this clone: Other DNA sequences within the sample encode an identical CDR3. CDR3: CASSLGLAGAYEQYF. The CDR3 region has the DNA TGTGCCAGCAGCCTCGGACTAGCGGGGGCGTACGAGCAGTACTTC. This sequence joins TRBV3-1 (or the pseudogene TRBV3-2) and TRBJ2-7, with 13 nucleotides matching TRBD2. Looked up from germline, CDR1 is LGHDT and CDR2 is YNNKEL (reference sequence). With 4 bases clipped from V and 4 bases from J, the junction kept 4 bases outside the gene matches. This CDR3 contains 15 residues.

V usage is TRBV6-6 and J usage is TRBJ2-5, with D possibly matching TRBD2 (5 bases). The CDR3 sequence is 14 residues long. Germline V gene lookup returns CDR1 MNHNY and CDR2 SVGAGI (reference sequence). V dropped 6 bases and J dropped 5 bases, with 16 bases sitting between them. In DNA form, the CDR3 reads TGTGCCAGCAGACAAGACTCGGGGTGGGAGACCCAGTACTTC. It yields the protein CASRQDSGWETQYF.

This clone was seen more than once but under ten times. The V call is TRBV2, the J call TRBJ1-4; D not resolved. V was trimmed by 4 bases and J by 3 bases, leaving 6 bases between them. CDR3 length: 13 amino acids. From germline, CDR1 is SNHLY and CDR2 FYNNEI. Written as DNA, the CDR3 is TGTGCCAGCAGTGTACAGTCTAATGAAAAACTGTTTTTT. Translated: CASSVQSNEKLFF. The full variable domain, in which reference TRBV2 and TRBJ1-4 provide the parts outside the CDR3, is EPEVTQTPSHQVTQMGQEVILRCVPISNHLYFYWYRQILGQKVEFLVSFYNNEISEKSEIFDDQFSVERPDGSNFTLKIRSTKLEDSAMYFCASSVQSNEKLFFGSGTQLSVL.

The J gene is TRBJ2-3, the V gene TRBV15, with TRBD2 matching 10 bases. Germline trimming cut 3 bases from V and 2 bases from J; bases unmatched to any gene: 5. CDR3 length equals 16 residues. Germline V lookup: CDR1 LNHNV, CDR2 YYDKDF (reference sequence). The CDR3 protein is CATSSLSGGFTDTQYF. The CDR3 DNA sequence: TGTGCCACCAGCAGTCTTAGCGGGGGGTTCACAGATACGCAGTATTTT.

This chain joins TRBV18 and TRBJ1-3; D gene uncertain. The CDR3 totals 13 residues. Germline assignment: CDR1 KGHSH and CDR2 LQKENI. V lost 5 bases and J lost 0, with 5 bases in between. The CDR3 DNA reads TGTGCCAGCTCAATAGACTCTGGAAACACCATATATTTT. This gives the protein CASSIDSGNTIYF.

The sample holds one count of this clone. The chain's CDR3 is CATRSGGLHTGELFF. The CDR3 DNA reads as TGTGCCACGAGATCAGGGGGCCTTCACACCGGGGAGCTGTTTTTT. V usage is TRBV6-5 and J usage is TRBJ2-2; TRBD1 aligns across 8 bases. CDR1 MNHEY and CDR2 SVGAGI come from the germline V gene. Trimming at V came to 10 bases and at J to 3 bases, leaving 10 bases not matched to a gene. The CDR3 contains 15 residues.

The V call is TRBV19, the J call TRBJ1-5; TRBD1 is a possible D gene (5 bases). The V and J ends lost 1 base and 4 bases respectively, with 14 bases between them. Germline values: CDR1 LNHDA, CDR2 SQIVND (reference sequence). The CDR3 is made up of 16 amino acids. The CDR3 DNA is TGTGCCAGTAGTATAGGTTCGGCAGGGAAGAATCAGCCCCAGCATTTT. As protein: CASSIGSAGKNQPQHF.

Many counts were recorded for this clone. V and J are TRBV25-1 and TRBJ2-7; TRBD1 agrees at 7 bases. Unmatched junction bases numbered 7, after V lost 2 bases and J lost 3 bases. The CDR3 contains 15 residues. Germline V gives CDR1 MGHDK, CDR2 SYGVNS. CDR3 sequence reads: CASSEPDTGDYEQYF. The CDR3 nucleotides read TGTGCCAGCAGTGAACCGGACACAGGGGACTACGAGCAGTACTTC.

The genes are TRBV10-3 and TRBJ1-1; D is unclear. CDR3 length: 15 amino acids. Germline V gene sequence: CDR1 ENHRY, CDR2 SYGVKD. Trimming left V 0 bases short and J 0 bases short, with 8 bases between. The CDR3 protein is CAISESRSVNTEAFF. CDR3 bases: TGTGCCATCAGTGAGTCGAGGTCAGTGAACACTGAAGCTTTCTTT.

This clone was seen only once. This chain uses TRBV15 with TRBJ2-5; 8 positions match TRBD1. J was trimmed by 5 bases and V by 0 bases; bases with no gene match: 8. Germline V CDR1 and CDR2: LNHNV, YYDKDF (reference sequence). This CDR3 contains 16 residues. The CDR3 sequence: CATSRDPTGGGETQYF. In DNA form, the CDR3 reads TGTGCCACCAGCAGAGATCCTACAGGGGGTGGGGAGACCCAGTACTTC.

There are a few counts of this clone. The chain recombines TRBV9 with TRBJ2-1; 10 nucleotides agree with TRBD2. The CDR3 runs 15 residues. The junction had 9 bases not matched to a gene; V was cut back by 5 bases and J by 7 bases. CDR1 is SGDLS and CDR2 is YYNGEE in the germline V gene. The DNA for the CDR3 is TGTGCCAGCAGGAGAGCGGGGGGGCCTGGGAATGAGCAGTTCTTC. Protein product: CASRRAGGPGNEQFF.

The rearrangement uses TRBV6-5 and TRBJ1-5; 7 bases match TRBD1. After removal of 4 bases from V and 0 bases from J, the junction contained 3 bases not matched to a gene. This CDR3 has 15 amino acids. CDR1 and CDR2 from the germline V gene are MNHEY and SVGAGI. In DNA, the CDR3 is TGTGCCAGCAGTTCTACAGGGGATAGCAATCAGCCCCAGCATTTT. Amino acids: CASSSTGDSNQPQHF.

The chain carries TRBV6-5 and TRBJ1-6; D remains unclear. Germline loops: CDR1 MNHEY, CDR2 SVGAGI. Trimming took 4 bases from V and 3 from J, leaving 13 bases between them. The CDR3 is 16 amino acids. The CDR3 loop is CASSSDGYHYNSPLHF. The CDR3 nucleotides are TGTGCCAGCAGTTCCGACGGGTACCACTATAATTCACCCCTCCACTTT.

The chain joins TRBV2 to TRBJ1-5; 8 bases match TRBD1. From germline, CDR1 is SNHLY and CDR2 FYNNEI. J gave up 2 bases and V 6 bases, and 6 bases lay outside the gene matches. This CDR3 region has 15 residues. The CDR3: CASSLDRGGNQPQHF. The CDR3 nucleotides are TGTGCCAGCAGCCTTGACAGGGGTGGCAATCAGCCCCAGCATTTT.

V and J are TRBV14 and TRBJ1-2, with a tentative D call TRBD1 (6 bases). Germline V lookup: CDR1 SGHDN, CDR2 FVKESK. This CDR3 region has 15 residues. V dropped 0 bases and J dropped 5 bases, with 13 bases sitting between them. In DNA, the CDR3 is TGTGCCAGCAGCCAAGATCGGCAGGGGTTTTATGGCTACACCTTC. Amino acid sequence: CASSQDRQGFYGYTF.

This clone showed up just a few times. The chain couples TRBV19 to TRBJ1-1; D is uncertain. The germline gives CDR1 LNHDA, CDR2 SQIVND (reference sequence). Deletions cut 3 bases from V and 11 bases from J, with 13 bases between. The CDR3 is 12 amino acids. This chain's CDR3 is CASSIGIHRAFF. In DNA, the CDR3 is TGTGCCAGTAGTATCGGGATCCATAGGGCTTTCTTT.